The next 8 T cell receptor beta chains were all read from a single sample in a study of cytomegalovirus exposure and HLA in healthy donors. Primers included in the PCR were 60 Vbeta and 13 Jbeta primers. TCRdb's copy holds only in-frame clones and misses some; the assay was immunoSEQ multiplex PCR. The repertoire holds hundreds of thousands of clones, with around 80% as singletons. The sample consisted of PBMCs. The receptors stem from a man aged 25 to 40 in good health and CMV-seronegative.

The chain recombines TRBV19 with TRBJ1-2; maybe TRBD1 (5 bases). The V gene lost 9 bases and the J gene lost 3 bases, with 11 bases spanning the gap. Germline values: CDR1 LNHDA, CDR2 SQIVND (reference sequence). The CDR3 is made up of 12 amino acids. The CDR3 spells CASADSYYGYTF. As DNA, the CDR3 is TGTGCCAGCGCAGACAGCTACTATGGCTACACCTTC. Full variable domain (rest looked up from reference TRBV19 and TRBJ1-2): DGGITQSPKYLFRKEGQNVTLSCEQNLNHDAMYWYRQDPGQGLRLIYYSQIVNDFQKGDIAEGYSVSREKKESFPLTVTSAQKNPTAFYLCASADSYYGYTFGSGTRLTVV.

This clone has just a few counts. One junction end disagrees with the germline gene, perhaps due to a read error. CDR3 sequence: CASSPLISGGAGF. The CDR3 DNA is TGTGCCAGCAGTCCGCTTATATCCGGGGGGGCTGGGTTC. V and J are TRBV28 and TRBJ2-7; 8 bases align to TRBD2. There are 13 residues in the CDR3. CDR1 is MDHEN, CDR2 SYDVKM, per germline. The whole variable domain, remainder taken from reference TRBV28 and TRBJ2-7, is DVKVTQSSRYLVKRTGEKVFLECVQDMDHENMFWYRQDPGLGLRLIYFSYDVKMKEKGDIPEGYSVSREKKERFSLILESASTNQTSMYLCASSPLISGGAGFGPGTRLTVT.

The DNA of the CDR3 is TGTGCCAGCAGCTTCAGGGGTATTTTAGCCAAAAACATTCAGTACTTC. Translated, it gives CASSFRGILAKNIQYF. The chain employs TRBV5-6 and TRBJ2-4; perhaps TRBD1 as D (6 bases). Germline CDR1 SGHDT, CDR2 YYEEEE. This CDR3 region has 16 residues. V was pared by 2 bases and J by 0 bases, with 12 bases between.

The chain carries TRBV21-1 and TRBJ1-2; TRBD1 is the table's D call, not checked against the DNA. TRBV21-1 is noted as a pseudogene. This CDR3 is 12 amino acids long. As DNA, the CDR3 is TGTGCCAGCGACACTGCTTCCTATGGCTACACCTTC. Its protein is CASDTASYGYTF.

The V call is TRBV4-3, the J call TRBJ2-2, with D perhaps matching TRBD2 (5 bases). Between the trimmed V and J ends, which lost 1 base and 5 bases, there was a span of 8 bases. The CDR3 covers 14 residues. From germline, CDR1 is LGHNA and CDR2 YSLEER. This chain's CDR3 is CASSQVSGTGELFF. The CDR3 nucleotides read TGCGCCAGCAGCCAAGTTTCGGGGACCGGGGAGCTGTTTTTT.

V gene TRBV6-5 combines with J gene TRBJ1-1; perhaps TRBD1 as D (5 bases). In germline, CDR1 is MNHEY, CDR2 SVGAGI. The V gene lost 1 base and the J gene lost 5 bases, with 14 bases spanning the gap. This CDR3 contains 15 residues. CDR3 nucleotides: TGTGCCAGCAGTTACTTACCAGTCGCAGGGACTGAAGCTTTCTTT. Protein product: CASSYLPVAGTEAFF.

The V and J genes are TRBV10-3 and TRBJ2-7; D possibly corresponds to TRBD1 (6 bases). This CDR3 spans 12 amino acids. Trimming shortened V by 4 bases and J by 5 bases, and 9 bases separated the two germline ends. Germline loops: CDR1 ENHRY, CDR2 SYGVKD. The CDR3 coding sequence is TGTGCCATCAGTGGTAGGGGGAACGAGCAGTACTTC. Protein product: CAISGRGNEQYF.

The genes are TRBV27 and TRBJ1-1; the match to TRBD1 covers 7 bases. The germline CDR1 and CDR2 sequences are MNHEY and SMNVEV (reference sequence). The CDR3 totals 15 residues. After removal of 7 bases from V and 2 bases from J, the junction contained 10 bases not matched to a gene. The chain's CDR3 is CASTQPRQGNTEAFF. CDR3 coding DNA: TGTGCCAGCACCCAACCCCGACAGGGTAACACTGAAGCTTTCTTT.